This T cell receptor (beta chain) was documented in a study of glioma-infiltrating T cells. Study-wide results and caveats: Only very few CDR3 sequences appeared in both tissue and blood.

This clonotype has ten or more counts. Its antigen is unknown. TCR alpha and beta CDR3 regions were amplified from RNA using iRepertoire nested multiplex PCR. Each CDR3 protein is one row after TCRdb ran MiXCR on the multiplex PCR reads. Of fewer than 3,500 distinct CDR3 sequences detected, approximately 15% appear once; the ten largest clones hold 45% to 50%. The source is a human donor with low-grade glioma or glioblastoma, undergoing nonglioma brain surgery, or in good health (not recorded which). The sequenced material came from glioma tissue, nonneoplastic brain tissue, or PBMCs (not recorded which).

CDR3 sequence (DNA): TGTGCCAGTAGTAAAACAGGGGTTCGTGATCAGCCCCAGCATTTT. This codes for CASSKTGVRDQPQHF. J is TRBJ1-5 and V is TRBV19, with 7 nucleotides matching TRBD1. Germline trimming cut 4 bases from V and 5 bases from J; bases unmatched to any gene: 8. The CDR3 is 15 residues long. The germline V gene has CDR1 LNHDA and CDR2 SQIVND (reference sequence).